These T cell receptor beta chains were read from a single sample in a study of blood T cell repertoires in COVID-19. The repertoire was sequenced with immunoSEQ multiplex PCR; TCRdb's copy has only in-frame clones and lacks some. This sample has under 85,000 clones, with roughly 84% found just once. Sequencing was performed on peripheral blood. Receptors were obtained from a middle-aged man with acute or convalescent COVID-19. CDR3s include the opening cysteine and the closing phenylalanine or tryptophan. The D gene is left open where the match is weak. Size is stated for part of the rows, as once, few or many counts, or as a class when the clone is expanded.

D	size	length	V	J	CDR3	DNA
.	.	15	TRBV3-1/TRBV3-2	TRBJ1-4	CASSQGPLGREKLFF	TGTGCCAGCAGCCAAGGGCCGTTGGGGAGGGAAAAACTGTTTTTT
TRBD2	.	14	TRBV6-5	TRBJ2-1	CASIARGGQDEQFF	TGTGCCAGCATTGCCCGGGGGGGCCAAGATGAGCAGTTCTTC
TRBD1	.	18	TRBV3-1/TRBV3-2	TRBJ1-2	CASSQDPLLGRGRGGYTF	TGTGCCAGCAGCCAAGATCCCCTACTCGGCAGGGGGCGCGGGGGCTACACCTTC
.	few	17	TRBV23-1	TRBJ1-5	CASSPKMGRWSNQPQHF	TGCGCCAGCAGTCCTAAAATGGGGCGCTGGAGCAATCAGCCCCAGCATTTT
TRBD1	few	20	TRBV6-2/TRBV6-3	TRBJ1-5	CASSYHNLGQSPRANQPQHF	TGTGCCAGCAGTTACCACAATTTGGGACAGTCCCCGAGGGCCAATCAGCCCCAGCATTTT
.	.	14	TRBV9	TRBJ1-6	CASSVEGGGSPLHF	TGTGCCAGCAGCGTAGAGGGGGGGGGCTCACCCCTCCACTTT
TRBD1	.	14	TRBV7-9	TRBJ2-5	CASSKGTAKETQYF	TGTGCCAGCAGCAAAGGGACAGCCAAAGAGACCCAGTACTTC
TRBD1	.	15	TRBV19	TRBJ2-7	CASQPQGQGAYEQYF	TGTGCCAGTCAACCACAAGGACAGGGGGCCTACGAGCAGTACTTC
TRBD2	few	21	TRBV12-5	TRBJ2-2	CASGSRPGLAVISANTGELFF	TGTGCTAGTGGTTCAAGACCGGGACTAGCGGTAATTAGCGCGAACACCGGGGAGCTGTTTTTT
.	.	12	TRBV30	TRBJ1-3	CAWWTDGNTIYF	TGTGCCTGGTGGACAGACGGAAACACCATATATTTT
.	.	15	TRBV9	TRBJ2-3	CASSATSGSTDTQYF	TGTGCCAGCAGCGCCACAAGCGGGAGCACAGATACGCAGTATTTT